The TCR beta chain described here comes from a study of CD8 T cells in ankylosing spondylitis. Quantitative 5'-RACE with molecular barcodes generated TCR beta libraries. TCRdb redid the calling of the 5' RACE reads with MiXCR, one entry per CDR3 protein. The sample has around 300,000 distinct CDR3 sequences; roughly 14% are singletons. Study outcomes and limitations: Within ankylosing spondylitis blood, a TCR beta motif made up of several highly homologous variants appeared to be characteristic. Disease-linked clones bore a CD8+ phenotype, appearing relatively rarely in peripheral blood. Previous work reported some of these motif variants in the synovial fluid and blood of reactive arthritis.

Germline values: CDR1 SGDLS, CDR2 YYNGEE. V was clipped by 4 bases and J by 1 base; unmatched bases: 10. There are 19 residues in the CDR3. This clonotype was seen only a few times. Antigen: not known. The V gene is TRBV9, the J gene TRBJ2-1; 14 bases are a match to TRBD2. The specimen sequenced was blood, either unsorted or a sorted T cell fraction (not recorded which). This sequence originates from a male donor with ankylosing spondylitis or in good health (not recorded which). The CDR3, as DNA: TGTGCCAGCAGCCCCGGCGGGACTAGCGGGGGCCGTTCCTACAATGAGCAGTTCTTC. As protein: CASSPGGTSGGRSYNEQFF.